This T cell receptor (beta chain) was retrieved from a study of T cells of healthy individuals. This clonotype has more than one count but fewer than ten. TCRdb re-called the 5' RACE reads through MiXCR, storing one row per CDR3 protein. The sample lists more than 60,000 distinct CDR3 sequences; about 16% were seen once. The TCR comes from a human donor in good health.

The CDR3 reads CASSVGTGYQPQHF. The CDR3 nucleotides read TGTGCCAGCAGTGTGGGGACAGGGTATCAGCCCCAGCATTTT. V and J are TRBV25-1 and TRBJ1-5, with TRBD1 matching 9 bases. Trimming at V came to 4 bases and at J to 5 bases, leaving 3 bases not matched to a gene. The CDR3 sequence is 14 residues long. Germline V CDR1 and CDR2: MGHDK, SYGVNS.